Presented here are 19 T cell receptor beta chains from one specimen sequenced in a study of blood T cell repertoires in COVID-19. The assay was immunoSEQ multiplex PCR, and TCRdb's table has in-frame clones only and misses some. This repertoire shows 35,000 to 50,000 clones, about nine tenths found once; its top ten account for 3% to 4.5%. Sequenced: peripheral blood. All receptors derive from a human donor in a cohort sampled during active COVID-19.

V gene TRBV14 combines with J gene TRBJ2-2; 12 positions match TRBD2. Germline CDR1 SGHDN, CDR2 FVKESK. The CDR3 consists of 16 residues. Losses at the gene ends were 4 bases for V and 3 bases for J; bases not matched to a gene: 3. The CDR3 nucleotides are TGTGCCAGCAGCCCTAGCGGGAGGGCCGACACCGGGGAGCTGTTTTTT. This encodes CASSPSGRADTGELFF.

The chain has TRBV11-2 and TRBJ2-7; 7 nucleotides align to TRBD1. The germline gives CDR1 SGHAT, CDR2 FQNNGV. V shed 0 bases and J 1 base; nucleotides not matched to a gene: 3. This CDR3 has 15 amino acids. The CDR3 coding sequence is TGTGCCAGCAGCTTAGATTGGACAGGTTCCTACGAGCAGTACTTC. Translating gives CASSLDWTGSYEQYF.

This clone appeared a few times. The gene calls are TRBV19 and TRBJ1-1; 8 nucleotides match TRBD1. The V and J ends lost 5 bases and 5 bases, in that order; junction bases with no gene match: 7. CDR1 is LNHDA, CDR2 SQIVND, per germline (reference sequence). CDR3 length equals 14 residues. DNA for the CDR3: TGTGCCAGTAGTCCCACAGGGGGAAGGACTGAAGCTTTCTTT. It yields the protein CASSPTGGRTEAFF.

The chain employs TRBV7-2 and TRBJ2-1; 8 bases match TRBD1. CDR1 and CDR2 from the germline V gene are SGHTA and FQGNSA. This CDR3 comprises 16 residues. After removal of 0 bases from V and 5 bases from J, the junction contained 6 bases not matched to a gene. The DNA of the CDR3 is TGTGCCAGCAGCTTAGCGCTGGACAGGGACAACAATGAGCAGTTCTTC. It is translated as CASSLALDRDNNEQFF.

The chain recombines TRBV5-1 with TRBJ2-7, with 9 bases fitting TRBD1. CDR1 is SGHRS and CDR2 is YFSETQ in the germline V gene. CDR3 length: 20 amino acids. V trimming: 3 bases; J trimming: 3 bases; junction bases outside the gene matches: 22. DNA for the CDR3: TGCGCCAGCAGCTCGGACAGGGGACAACATGGTTTCGGACGAGACTACGAGCAGTACTTC. It encodes CASSSDRGQHGFGRDYEQYF.

The genes are TRBV4-2 and TRBJ1-6; D uncertain. The germline CDR1 and CDR2 sequences are LGHNA and YNFKEQ. Trimming removed 1 base from V and 6 bases from J, with 7 bases in between. The CDR3 spans 14 residues. The CDR3 DNA is TGTGCCAGCAGCCAAGGACTGGCTAATTCACCCCTCCACTTT. It encodes CASSQGLANSPLHF.

As DNA, the CDR3 is TGTGCTAGTGGTTTGATGCCCGGGACATTTTTATCCTACGAGCAGTACTTC. The encoded protein is CASGLMPGTFLSYEQYF. This chain connects TRBV12-5 to TRBJ2-7; a weak D match, TRBD1 (6 bases). Germline CDR1 LGHNT, CDR2 FRNRAP. The V gene lost 2 bases and the J gene lost 1 base, with 18 bases spanning the gap. CDR3 length: 17 amino acids.

The chain combines TRBV6-5 with TRBJ2-1; 7 bases agree with TRBD2. J was trimmed by 0 bases and V by 6 bases; bases with no gene match: 5. Germline-derived CDR1 and CDR2 are MNHEY and SVGAGI. This CDR3 is 15 amino acids long. CDR3 DNA sequence: TGTGCCAGCAGCTCTAGACTAGCCTCCTACAATGAGCAGTTCTTC. It codes for CASSSRLASYNEQFF.

A single count supports this clone. In the same sample, other DNA sequences code for this CDR3. The rearrangement joins TRBV18 to TRBJ2-4; D possibly corresponds to TRBD1 (5 bases). The germline gives CDR1 KGHSH, CDR2 LQKENI. The CDR3 has 13 residues. V gave up 4 bases and J gave up 8 bases, with 12 bases separating them. The CDR3 DNA follows: TGTGCCAGCTCACAGGGGCAGGACGACATTCAGTACTTC. Its protein is CASSQGQDDIQYF.

V gene TRBV2 combines with J gene TRBJ2-4; D not certain. The V gene lost 7 bases and the J gene lost 0 bases, with 10 bases spanning the gap. Germline loops: CDR1 SNHLY, CDR2 FYNNEI. The CDR3 has 14 residues. CDR3 in amino acids: CASNRVLAKNIQYF. The CDR3 DNA sequence: TGTGCCAGCAATAGAGTCCTAGCCAAAAACATTCAGTACTTC.

V gene TRBV3-1 (or the pseudogene TRBV3-2) combines with J gene TRBJ2-3, with 9 bases matching TRBD2. This CDR3 is 18 amino acids long. The J segment lost 4 bases and the V segment lost 0 bases, leaving 11 bases of the junction unmatched. Germline values: CDR1 LGHDT, CDR2 YNNKEL (reference sequence). The CDR3 sequence: CASSQDIMREGLADTQYF. The DNA of the CDR3 is TGTGCCAGCAGCCAAGATATAATGCGGGAGGGCTTAGCAGATACGCAGTATTTT.

V and J are TRBV14 and TRBJ1-2; 7 positions match TRBD1. In germline, CDR1 is SGHDN, CDR2 FVKESK. This CDR3 is 12 amino acids long. J lost 8 bases, V lost 3 bases, and 3 bases had no gene match. The CDR3 loop is CASSQDRLGYTF. Here the CDR3 DNA reads TGTGCCAGCAGCCAGGACAGGTTGGGCTACACCTTC.

The genes are TRBV12-5 and TRBJ1-1, with TRBD1 matching over 11 bases. Per the germline V gene, CDR1 is LGHNT and CDR2 is FRNRAP. The CDR3 spans 16 residues. Trimming at V came to 1 base and at J to 4 bases, leaving 5 bases not matched to a gene. The CDR3 loop is CASGLAGQGATTEAFF. CDR3 coding DNA: TGTGCTAGTGGTTTGGCTGGACAGGGGGCGACCACTGAAGCTTTCTTT.

The CDR3 region has the DNA TGTGCCAGCAGTGAAGCGGGGAGGGGTGGCTACACCTTC. This encodes CASSEAGRGGYTF. V is TRBV6-1 and J is TRBJ1-2; tentatively, D is TRBD1 (5 bases). Germline V gives CDR1 MNHNS, CDR2 SASEGT. V was clipped by 0 bases and J by 7 bases, with 9 bases between them. The CDR3 spans 13 residues.

This chain connects TRBV19 to TRBJ1-1, with no clear D. Trimming cost V 3 bases and J 0 bases, with 5 bases left between them. Germline-derived CDR1 and CDR2 are LNHDA and SQIVND (reference sequence). CDR3 length: 13 amino acids. The chain's CDR3 is CASSITVNTEAFF. CDR3 DNA sequence: TGTGCCAGTAGTATTACAGTGAACACTGAAGCTTTCTTT.

The rearrangement joins TRBV11-2 to TRBJ2-1, with D perhaps TRBD1 (5 bases). This CDR3 has 16 residues. Germline V gene lookup returns CDR1 SGHAT and CDR2 FQNNGV. V shed 5 bases and J shed 5 bases, with 19 bases lying between them. This chain's CDR3 is CASSAFYRTLNNEQFF. CDR3 coding DNA: TGTGCCAGCAGCGCCTTCTACAGGACCCTTAACAATGAGCAGTTCTTC.

V usage is TRBV19 and J usage is TRBJ1-1; no reliable D call. The CDR3 is 15 amino acids. Germline-derived CDR1 and CDR2 are LNHDA and SQIVND (reference sequence). Trimming left V 4 bases short and J 0 bases short, with 12 bases between. The CDR3 is CASSSIPDMNTEAFF. The CDR3 coding sequence is TGTGCCAGTAGTAGTATTCCAGACATGAACACTGAAGCTTTCTTT.

The chain carries TRBV5-6 and TRBJ2-3, with 8 bases identical to TRBD2. Germline V gene sequence: CDR1 SGHDT, CDR2 YYEEEE. V shed 2 bases, J shed 2 bases, and the junction held 7 bases outside the gene matches. CDR3 length equals 16 residues. The CDR3 region has the DNA TGTGCCAGCAGCTTAGGGCGGGGGGTAGTCACAGATACGCAGTATTTT. Translated: CASSLGRGVVTDTQYF.

Written as DNA, the CDR3 is TGTGCCAGCAGTTCTGACAGAAGCTATGGCTACACCTTC. Encoded protein: CASSSDRSYGYTF. The rearrangement links TRBV28 to TRBJ1-2; tentatively, D is TRBD1 (5 bases). The CDR3 contains 13 residues. V was trimmed by 4 bases and J by 4 bases, leaving 10 bases between them. Germline lookup yields CDR1 MDHEN and CDR2 SYDVKM.